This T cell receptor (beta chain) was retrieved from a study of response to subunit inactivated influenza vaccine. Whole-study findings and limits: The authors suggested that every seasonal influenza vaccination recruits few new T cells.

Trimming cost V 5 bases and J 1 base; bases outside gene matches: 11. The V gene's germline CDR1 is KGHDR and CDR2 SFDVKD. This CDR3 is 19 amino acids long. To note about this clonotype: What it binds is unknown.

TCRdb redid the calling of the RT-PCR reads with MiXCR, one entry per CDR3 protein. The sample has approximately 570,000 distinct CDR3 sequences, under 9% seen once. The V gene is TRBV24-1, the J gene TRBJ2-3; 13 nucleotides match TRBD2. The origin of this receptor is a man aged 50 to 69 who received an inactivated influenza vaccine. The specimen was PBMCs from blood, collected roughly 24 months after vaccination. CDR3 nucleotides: TGTGCCACCAGTGGTAGGTCCGGGACTAGCGGGATCCGCACAGATACGCAGTATTTT. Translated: CATSGRSGTSGIRTDTQYF.